These 18 T cell receptor beta chains were all obtained from the same sample, sequenced in a study of cytomegalovirus exposure and HLA in healthy donors. Primers included in the PCR were 60 Vbeta and 13 Jbeta primers. Assay: immunoSEQ multiplex PCR; the TCRdb copy retains only in-frame clones and omits some. The sample includes about 170,000 clones, roughly 80% of them seen just once. Sequenced material: PBMCs. All receptors come from a male donor in good health and CMV-seronegative.

This chain links TRBV29-1 with TRBJ1-5, with 8 nucleotides matching TRBD1. V was pared by 7 bases and J by 4 bases, with 6 bases of the junction left unmatched. The germline V gene encodes CDR1 SQVTM and CDR2 ANQGSEA. The CDR3 totals 13 residues. The CDR3 is CSAGQGENQPQHF. In nucleotides, the CDR3 is TGCAGCGCCGGACAGGGCGAGAATCAGCCCCAGCATTTT.

J is TRBJ2-1 and V is TRBV7-2; the D is unclear. Trimming removed 0 bases at V and 13 bases at J, with 16 bases between. The CDR3 is made up of 14 amino acids. CDR1 and CDR2 from the germline V gene are SGHTA and FQGNSA. The CDR3 sequence: CASSLALDSSQQFF. The CDR3 DNA follows: TGTGCCAGCAGCTTAGCGTTAGACTCATCGCAACAGTTCTTC.

This clone came up a few times. The V and J genes are TRBV10-3 and TRBJ2-3, with D perhaps TRBD1 (6 bases). V was trimmed by 2 bases and J by 2 bases, leaving 8 bases between them. CDR3 length equals 14 residues. Germline V CDR1 and CDR2: ENHRY, SYGVKD. The CDR3 spells CAISETGTTDTQYF. For the CDR3, the DNA is TGTGCCATCAGTGAGACAGGGACCACAGATACGCAGTATTTT.

The chain joins TRBV7-9 to TRBJ2-5; 11 bases align to TRBD1. The CDR3 has 14 amino acids. Trimming at V came to 5 bases and at J to 5 bases, leaving 4 bases not matched to a gene. Germline V CDR1 and CDR2: SEHNR, FQNEAQ (reference sequence). This CDR3 reads CASSLDRGRETQYF. The CDR3 DNA is TGTGCCAGCAGCCTGGACAGGGGGCGGGAGACCCAGTACTTC.

The genes are TRBV19 and TRBJ1-1; 8 bases are shared with TRBD1. Per germline, CDR1 LNHDA and CDR2 SQIVND (reference sequence). V lost 6 bases to trimming and J lost 1 base; unmatched junction nucleotides: 10. The CDR3 runs 16 residues. The CDR3 protein is CASRKDRVDANTEAFF. Here the CDR3 DNA reads TGTGCCAGTAGGAAGGACAGGGTGGATGCGAACACTGAAGCTTTCTTT.

The rearrangement joins TRBV5-4 to TRBJ2-5, with no clear D. The CDR3 covers 16 residues. V lost 2 bases, J lost 4 bases, and 18 bases lay in between. CDR1 SGHNT and CDR2 YYREEE come from the germline V gene (reference sequence). CDR3: CASSFLSFSTRETQYF. CDR3 DNA: TGTGCCAGCAGCTTCCTCAGTTTTTCCACCAGAGAGACCCAGTACTTC.

The chain is built from TRBV5-1 and TRBJ1-2; D might be TRBD1 (6 bases). Germline V gives CDR1 SGHRS, CDR2 YFSETQ. This CDR3 has 14 residues. Trimming left V 0 bases short and J 1 base short, with 7 bases between. CDR3 region: CASSLEQGNYGYTF. The DNA of the CDR3 is TGCGCCAGCAGCTTGGAACAGGGTAACTATGGCTACACCTTC. Full variable domain (remainder filled in from reference TRBV5-1 and TRBJ1-2): KAGVTQTPRYLIKTRGQQVTLSCSPISGHRSVSWYQQTPGQGLQFLFEYFSETQRNKGNFPGRFSGRQFSNSRSEMNVSTLELGDSALYLCASSLEQGNYGYTFGSGTRLTVV.

This clone is a singleton in its sample. The V and J genes are TRBV6-1 and TRBJ1-2; the D is unclear. Trimming removed 7 bases at V and 6 bases at J, with 18 bases between. The CDR3 runs 14 residues. Germline CDR1 and CDR2: MNHNS and SASEGT. CDR3 in DNA: TGTGCCAGCATTTATGCAGAGGCGAGGGATGGCTACACCTTC. Residues: CASIYAEARDGYTF.

The J gene is TRBJ2-3, the V gene TRBV7-2; TRBD2 matches 8 bases. CDR1 is SGHTA and CDR2 is FQGNSA in the germline V gene. J gave up 8 bases and V 0 bases, and 7 bases lay outside the gene matches. There are 15 residues in the CDR3. CDR3 sequence (DNA): TGTGCCAGCAGCTTAGCATCTAGCGGGCAGGGTACGCAGTATTTT. Translation: CASSLASSGQGTQYF.

The J gene is TRBJ1-2, the V gene TRBV10-3; 9 nucleotides align to TRBD1. The CDR3 loop spans 14 amino acids. The J segment lost 8 bases and the V segment lost 3 bases, leaving 7 bases of the junction unmatched. Germline CDR1 ENHRY, CDR2 SYGVKD. The CDR3 DNA sequence: TGTGCCATCAGTGAATTCCGGACAGGGGCGGGCTACACCTTC. Translation: CAISEFRTGAGYTF.

V usage is TRBV6-5 and J usage is TRBJ1-4; 8 bases map to TRBD1. The CDR3 runs 14 residues. The J segment lost 3 bases and the V segment lost 6 bases, leaving 3 bases of the junction unmatched. In germline, CDR1 is MNHEY, CDR2 SVGAGI. CDR3: CASRPGQANEKLFF. The CDR3 nucleotides read TGTGCCAGCAGACCGGGACAGGCTAATGAAAAACTGTTTTTT.

J is TRBJ1-3 and V is TRBV11-2, with TRBD1 identical over 9 bases. The CDR3 runs 17 residues. V gave up 5 bases and J gave up 4 bases; unmatched junction bases: 12. From germline, CDR1 is SGHAT and CDR2 FQNNGV. The chain's CDR3 is CASSILRGQGKGNTIYF. DNA for the CDR3: TGTGCCAGCAGCATACTCCGGGGACAGGGTAAAGGAAACACCATATATTTT.

The V gene is TRBV7-2, the J gene TRBJ2-7, with D tentatively TRBD2 (6 bases). Trimming stripped 2 bases from V and 0 bases from J, with 14 bases between. The CDR3 is 16 residues long. Germline-derived CDR1 and CDR2 are SGHTA and FQGNSA. This chain's CDR3 is CASSLMAGPSSYEQYF. The CDR3 region has the DNA TGTGCCAGCAGCTTAATGGCGGGGCCGAGCTCCTACGAGCAGTACTTC.

The rearrangement joins TRBV2 to TRBJ2-2; a possible D gene is TRBD1 (5 bases). This CDR3 region has 16 residues. Trimming cost V 6 bases and J 5 bases, with 19 bases left between them. Germline assignment: CDR1 SNHLY and CDR2 FYNNEI. CDR3 protein: CASSSRVIVRTGELFF. The DNA of the CDR3 is TGTGCCAGCAGCAGCAGGGTAATAGTGAGGACCGGGGAGCTGTTTTTT.

The chain has TRBV19 and TRBJ2-1; no definite D call. CDR1 is LNHDA and CDR2 is SQIVND in the germline V gene (reference sequence). The CDR3 loop spans 15 amino acids. The V gene lost 7 bases and the J gene lost 0 bases, with 13 bases spanning the gap. The CDR3, as DNA: TGTGCCAGTAAAGAAAGTCGGAGCTCCTACAATGAGCAGTTCTTC. This sequence encodes CASKESRSSYNEQFF.

This clone appeared a few times. The J gene is TRBJ1-2, the V gene TRBV6-1, with 9 bases that match TRBD1. Germline V CDR1 and CDR2: MNHNS, SASEGT. The CDR3 has 15 amino acids. The junction had 8 bases not matched to a gene; V was cut back by 5 bases and J by 4 bases. The chain's CDR3 is CASSPQGAGLYGYTF. The CDR3 DNA sequence: TGTGCCAGCAGTCCACAGGGGGCAGGACTCTATGGCTACACCTTC.

The genes are TRBV18 and TRBJ1-4, with a tentative D call TRBD1 (5 bases). Trimming removed 2 bases from V and 5 bases from J, with 12 bases in between. This CDR3 is 15 amino acids long. The germline CDR1 and CDR2 sequences are KGHSH and LQKENI. CDR3 DNA: TGTGCCAGCTCACCAGCGACGGGGGAGAATGAAAAACTGTTTTTT. It encodes CASSPATGENEKLFF.

The chain has TRBV27 and TRBJ2-1; 8 bases match TRBD2. Germline lookup yields CDR1 MNHEY and CDR2 SMNVEV (reference sequence). The CDR3 has 17 amino acids. J was trimmed by 3 bases and V by 4 bases; bases with no gene match: 11. CDR3 bases: TGTGCCAGCAGTTCTTACGCCGGGGGGGGTGGCTACAATGAGCAGTTCTTC. This translates into CASSSYAGGGGYNEQFF.